This TCR beta chain was captured by sequencing in a study of T cells after posttransplantation cyclophosphamide. The V gene's germline CDR1 is SQVTM and CDR2 ANQGSEA. Trimming removed 0 bases from V and 1 base from J, with 3 bases in between. The CDR3 is 13 residues long. The protocol was immunoSEQ multiplex PCR, while the TCRdb copy is restricted to in-frame clones and leaves out a portion. This table has about 32,000 clones, approximately 90% appearing once. The material sequenced was PBMCs. The receptor was derived from a woman in her thirties or forties with a blood cancer, CMV-positive, and with a related stem cell donor. The chain is built from TRBV29-1 and TRBJ2-2; D gene uncertain. CDR3 DNA sequence: TGCAGCGTTGAAGACGGGAACACCGGGGAGCTGTTTTTT. Amino acid sequence: CSVEDGNTGELFF.